The entry that follows covers one TCR beta chain sequence. The antigen is undetermined. Germline loops: CDR1 SGDLS, CDR2 YYNGEE. V trimming: 0 bases; J trimming: 3 bases; junction bases outside the gene matches: 4. The CDR3 runs to 15 residues. Using immunoSEQ multiplex PCR, the repertoire was profiled, and TCRdb retains in-frame clones only, with some absent. The table includes approximately 300,000 clones, 90% to 95% detected once. The data were obtained in a study of T cell responses to AZD1222 COVID-19 vaccine. Overall study findings and caveats: An increase in Spike-specific TCR breadth and depth was observed after two AZD1222 doses.

This receptor was obtained from an adult who received the AZD1222 COVID-19 vaccine. This sample comprised peripheral blood, obtained 28 days after the second AZD1222 dose. The V call is TRBV9, the J call TRBJ1-2, with TRBD1 matching 8 bases. Here the CDR3 DNA reads TGTGCCAGCAGCGTAGGCAGGGGGCGCGACTATGGCTACACCTTC. Its translation: CASSVGRGRDYGYTF. Full variable domain (outside the CDR3, taken from reference TRBV9 and TRBJ1-2): DSGVTQTPKHLITATGQRVTLRCSPRSGDLSVYWYQQSLDQGLQFLIQYYNGEERAKGNILERFSAQQFPDLHSELNLSSLELGDSALYFCASSVGRGRDYGYTFGSGTRLTVV.